A selection of T cell receptor beta chains follows, all from one sample in a study of cytomegalovirus exposure and HLA in healthy donors. The data were produced by immunoSEQ multiplex PCR, yet TCRdb's version contains in-frame clones alone and is incomplete. The table includes about 98,000 clones, around 80% detected once. The sequencing sample was made of PBMCs. These receptors were obtained from a man aged 60 to 75 in good health and CMV-seropositive. CDR3s include the opening cysteine and the closing phenylalanine or tryptophan. Fields, in order: J gene, clone size, V gene, D gene, CDR3 protein, CDR3 DNA. The D gene is left open where the match is weak. Clone size is given for some rows only: seen once, a few or many times, or a class if the clone is expanded.

TRBJ2-7,-,TRBV11-2,-,CASSLDLGNEQYF,TGTGCCAGCAGCTTAGATCTCGGGAACGAGCAGTACTTC
TRBJ2-2,-,TRBV6-5,TRBD2,CASMVGLAFGGELFF,TGTGCCAGCATGGTGGGACTAGCTTTCGGCGGGGAGCTGTTTTTT
TRBJ1-2,-,TRBV7-9,-,CASSLFVRGYTF,TGTGCCAGCAGCTTATTTGTGCGTGGCTACACCTTC
TRBJ1-1,-,TRBV2,-,CASKGSERNLF,TGTGCCAGCAAGGGGTCCGAACGGAACCTCTTT
TRBJ2-5,-,TRBV28,TRBD1,CASSSTGGRETQYF,TGTGCCAGCAGCTCGACAGGGGGCAGGGAGACCCAGTACTTC
TRBJ2-1,once,TRBV5-1,TRBD2,CASSSAGTRGNEQFF,TGCGCCAGCAGCTCCGCCGGGACTAGAGGCAATGAGCAGTTCTTC
TRBJ1-4,-,TRBV6-5,TRBD1,CASSRGDRGFEKLFF,TGTGCCAGCAGCCGCGGGGACAGGGGGTTTGAAAAACTGTTTTTT
TRBJ2-7,-,TRBV10-3,TRBD1,CAISEGTGPHEQYF,TGTGCCATCAGTGAGGGGACAGGGCCCCACGAGCAGTACTTC
TRBJ2-2,few,TRBV7-9,-,CASSLRVAGELFF,TGTGCCAGCAGCTTACGTGTTGCCGGGGAGCTGTTTTTT
TRBJ1-5,-,TRBV30,-,CAWSAGVYQPQHF,TGTGCCTGGAGTGCAGGGGTTTATCAGCCCCAGCATTTT
TRBJ2-4,-,TRBV2,TRBD1,CASSVEGANIQYF,TGTGCCAGCAGTGTAGAGGGGGCAAACATTCAGTACTTC
TRBJ2-3,-,TRBV6-5,TRBD1,CASSYSGTGGADTQYF,TGTGCCAGCAGTTACTCAGGGACAGGAGGCGCAGATACGCAGTATTTT
TRBJ2-2,-,TRBV19,-,CASSIGPGYTGELFF,TGTGCCAGTAGTATTGGTCCAGGATACACCGGGGAGCTGTTTTTT
TRBJ2-7,-,TRBV29-1,-,CSVEALTEQYF,TGCAGCGTTGAAGCCCTAACCGAGCAGTACTTC
TRBJ2-5,-,TRBV18,TRBD2,CASSLLATQETQYF,TGTGCCAGCTCACTACTAGCGACTCAAGAGACCCAGTACTTC
TRBJ2-6,once,TRBV5-1,-,CASRQEVSGANVLTF,TGCGCCAGCAGACAAGAGGTTTCTGGGGCCAACGTCCTGACTTTC
TRBJ2-3,-,TRBV13,TRBD1,CASSFGTGMTDTQYF,TGTGCCAGCAGCTTCGGGACAGGGATGACAGATACGCAGTATTTT
TRBJ1-5,-,TRBV2,-,CASSEGRDWRQPQHF,TGTGCCAGCAGTGAAGGACGGGACTGGCGACAGCCCCAGCATTTT
TRBJ2-5,-,TRBV2,-,CASSDRVETQYF,TGTGCCAGCAGTGACAGGGTTGAGACCCAGTACTTC
TRBJ1-1,-,TRBV7-8,-,CASSLATASIRGAEAFF,TGTGCCAGCAGCTTAGCCACAGCATCGATCCGGGGGGCTGAAGCTTTCTTT
TRBJ2-3,-,TRBV5-6,TRBD2,CASSFTSGGVLSTDTQYF,TGTGCCAGCAGCTTTACTAGCGGGGGGGTTCTGAGCACAGATACGCAGTATTTT
TRBJ2-1,-,TRBV4-3,-,CASSQQVWASSYNEQFF,TGCGCCAGCAGCCAACAGGTTTGGGCGAGCTCCTACAATGAGCAGTTCTTC
TRBJ1-5,-,TRBV6-1,-,CASSEMGQGSYQPQHF,TGTGCCAGCAGTGAAATGGGCCAGGGTTCGTATCAGCCCCAGCATTTT
TRBJ2-5,-,TRBV15,TRBD1,CATSRDWDRDETQYF,TGTGCCACCAGCAGAGATTGGGACAGAGACGAGACCCAGTACTTC
TRBJ2-2,-,TRBV5-1,TRBD2,CASSPGGPTGELFF,TGCGCCAGCAGCCCGGGGGGACCCACCGGGGAGCTGTTTTTT
TRBJ2-6,-,TRBV5-1,TRBD1,CANSPTGTGANVLTF,TGCGCCAACAGCCCGACAGGGACCGGGGCCAACGTCCTGACTTTC
TRBJ2-2,-,TRBV10-3,TRBD1,CAISRDSQNTGELFF,TGTGCCATCAGTAGGGACAGCCAGAACACCGGGGAGCTGTTTTTT
TRBJ2-3,-,TRBV28,TRBD2,CASSSPPGGGQDTQYF,TGTGCCAGCAGTTCCCCCCCGGGGGGGGGCCAAGATACGCAGTATTTT
TRBJ1-1,-,TRBV28,-,CASSLQGVGTTEAFF,TGTGCCAGCAGTTTACAGGGTGTTGGAACCACTGAAGCTTTCTTT
TRBJ2-3,-,TRBV7-2,TRBD2,CASSLVPGGADTQYF,TGTGCCAGCAGCTTAGTCCCGGGAGGGGCAGATACGCAGTATTTT
TRBJ1-2,-,TRBV30,-,CAWSTFAAVGYGYTF,TGTGCCTGGAGTACATTTGCAGCGGTTGGCTATGGCTACACCTTC
TRBJ2-1,-,TRBV27,-,CASSLRGSRGNEQFF,TGTGCCAGCAGTTTACGGGGGTCGAGGGGCAATGAGCAGTTCTTC
TRBJ2-2,-,TRBV27,TRBD1,CASSLYIGTDYSNTGELFF,TGTGCCAGCAGTTTATATATTGGGACAGATTATTCGAACACCGGGGAGCTGTTTTTT
TRBJ1-1,-,TRBV9,-,CASSEGSSLGGTEAFF,TGTGCCAGCAGCGAGGGGAGCTCGTTGGGGGGGACTGAAGCTTTCTTT
TRBJ2-1,once,TRBV7-2,-,CASSLEGGVSEQFF,TGTGCCAGCAGCCTGGAAGGGGGGGTGAGTGAGCAGTTCTTC
TRBJ2-2,-,TRBV11-3,-,CASSPGGRNTGELFF,TGTGCCAGCAGCCCCGGAGGGCGGAACACCGGGGAGCTGTTTTTT
TRBJ1-5,once,TRBV28,-,CASSFRDQPQHF,TGTGCCAGCAGTTTCCGGGATCAGCCCCAGCATTTT
TRBJ2-7,-,TRBV9,TRBD1,CASSTPRQGADEQYF,TGTGCCAGCAGCACCCCGAGACAGGGGGCGGACGAGCAGTACTTC
TRBJ1-1,once,TRBV9,-,CASSPRTERNFKAFF,TGTGCCAGCAGCCCCCGGACAGAACGAAACTTTAAAGCTTTCTTT
TRBJ2-6,-,TRBV5-1,TRBD1,CASSLAGTGGANVLTF,TGCGCCAGCAGCTTGGCCGGGACAGGTGGGGCCAACGTCCTGACTTTC
TRBJ2-7,-,TRBV7-6,TRBD2,CASSPTGGSSGLGYEQYF,TGTGCCAGCAGCCCCACGGGGGGATCATCAGGGTTGGGCTACGAGCAGTACTTC
TRBJ2-1,few,TRBV6-5,TRBD1,CASGDRVREEFF,TGTGCCAGCGGGGACAGGGTACGTGAGGAGTTCTTC
TRBJ1-2,-,TRBV5-1,-,CASSSGGKGFSVDYGYTF,TGCGCCAGCAGCTCCGGGGGAAAGGGCTTCAGCGTTGACTATGGCTACACCTTC
TRBJ1-3,-,TRBV5-1,TRBD1,CASSVGTAGNTIYF,TGCGCCAGCAGCGTCGGGACAGCTGGAAACACCATATATTTT
TRBJ1-1,-,TRBV25-1,-,CASSEGGRTEAFF,TGTGCCAGCAGTGAGGGAGGGAGAACTGAAGCTTTCTTT
TRBJ2-2,once,TRBV29-1,TRBD1,CSVTGGTGELFF,TGCAGCGTCACAGGGGGAACCGGGGAGCTGTTTTTT
TRBJ1-6,-,TRBV4-3,-,CASSQVIGAMDSPLHF,TGCGCCAGCAGCCAGGTAATTGGGGCCATGGATTCACCCCTCCACTTT
TRBJ2-2,-,TRBV4-1,TRBD1,CASSQGTGGNTGELFF,TGCGCCAGCAGCCAGGGGACAGGGGGGAACACCGGGGAGCTGTTTTTT
TRBJ2-3,-,TRBV5-1,TRBD2,CASSLEAGGLGSQYF,TGCGCCAGCAGCTTAGAAGCGGGGGGGCTCGGTTCGCAGTATTTT
TRBJ2-7,-,TRBV11-2,TRBD1,CASSLDQETGVYEQYF,TGTGCCAGCAGCTTAGATCAGGAGACAGGGGTATACGAGCAGTACTTC